This section outlines one T cell receptor beta chain sequence together with its context. What it binds is unknown. A read error is possible here, since a much larger clone lies one base away. Each donor had approximately 10 milliliters of peripheral blood drawn. Primed by a sample-barcoded 5' primer and a J-beta primer mix, a second PCR proceeded for about 6 to 12 cycles. Individual samples furnished no less than 3 million CDR3-containing paired-end reads apiece. TCRdb used MiXCR to reprocess the 5' RACE reads, holding one entry per CDR3 protein. The table lists about 670,000 distinct CDR3 sequences, roughly half of them singletons. The data were taken from a study of blood T cells in healthy people across ages. Study-wide points: Roughly linear declines in TCR beta diversity per million T cells occurred with age. More naive CD4+ cells and higher diversity marked long-lived donors relative to aged donors.

The sample was blood. This TCR was recovered from a woman of 80 years or more in good health.

The CDR3 region has the DNA TGTGCCAGCAGCTTAGGCGTCACCAAGCAGTACTTC. This codes for CASSLGVTKQYF. This sequence joins TRBV13 and TRBJ2-7, with D unclear. The CDR3 is 12 amino acids. Germline V gives CDR1 PRHDT, CDR2 FYEKMQ (reference sequence). V was cut by 0 bases and J by 8 bases, with 8 bases left in between.